Listed below are T cell receptor beta chains from one sample, sequenced in a study of T cells of healthy individuals. Using its own MiXCR run on the 5' RACE reads, TCRdb lists one record per CDR3 protein. The table has 63,000 or so distinct CDR3 sequences, 15% to 20% seen once. These receptor sequences come from a human donor in good health. The CDR3 runs from the conserved cysteine through the conserved F or W. The D gene is left open where the match is weak. Clone size is not always given. Where it is, it says once, few, many or a class for expanded clones.

length: 16
V: TRBV7-9
D: .
size: many
J: TRBJ2-2
DNA: TGTGCCAGCAGCTCCCTAGGTGGCCCAAACACCGGGGAGCTGTTTTTT
CDR3: CASSSLGGPNTGELFF

length: 14
V: TRBV6-2/TRBV6-3
D: TRBD2
size: .
J: TRBJ2-7
DNA: TGTGCCAGCCGGACTAGCGGTAACTCCTACGAGCAGTACTTC
CDR3: CASRTSGNSYEQYF

length: 15
V: TRBV4-3
D: .
size: few
J: TRBJ2-2
DNA: TGCGCCAGCAGCCAAGAACGGGCGAACACCGGGGAGCTGTTTTTT
CDR3: CASSQERANTGELFF

length: 15
V: TRBV2
D: TRBD2
size: .
J: TRBJ2-1
DNA: TGTGCCAGCAGGAGACTAGCGGGGGCCAGCAATGAGCAGTTCTTC
CDR3: CASRRLAGASNEQFF

length: 17
V: TRBV19
D: .
size: many
J: TRBJ2-2
DNA: TGTGCCAGTAGTATCTCCGGGCCCCCCGCGAACACCGGGGAGCTGTTTTTT
CDR3: CASSISGPPANTGELFF

length: 13
V: TRBV11-1
D: .
size: many
J: TRBJ2-1
DNA: TGTGCCAGCAGCTTAGCCGAGCACAATGAGCAGTTCTTC
CDR3: CASSLAEHNEQFF

length: 12
V: TRBV12-3/TRBV12-4
D: .
size: .
J: TRBJ1-3
DNA: TGTGCCAGCAGGGGTTTAGATAACACCATATATTTT
CDR3: CASRGLDNTIYF

length: 16
V: TRBV4-1
D: .
size: many
J: TRBJ2-2
DNA: TGCGCCAGCAGCGGTCGGGACACCAGGGAGGACGGGGAGCTGTTTTTT
CDR3: CASSGRDTREDGELFF

length: 13
V: TRBV20-1
D: .
size: few
J: TRBJ1-2
DNA: TGCAGTGCTAGAGTAGGCGAGAGCTATGGCTACACCTTC
CDR3: CSARVGESYGYTF

length: 13
V: TRBV7-2
D: TRBD1
size: few
J: TRBJ2-7
DNA: TGTGCCAGCAGCCGAAATGACAGGGCCGAGCAGTACTTC
CDR3: CASSRNDRAEQYF

length: 14
V: TRBV29-1
D: .
size: many
J: TRBJ2-2
DNA: TGCAGCGTTAAGGTGATGCGGGACACCGGGGAGCTGTTTTTT
CDR3: CSVKVMRDTGELFF

length: 16
V: TRBV20-1
D: .
size: many
J: TRBJ1-6
DNA: TGCAGTGCTAGAGAGGCAGGGAGGGACAATACGGCACCCCTCCACTTT
CDR3: CSAREAGRDNTAPLHF

length: 13
V: TRBV6-5
D: .
size: .
J: TRBJ1-5
DNA: TGTGCCAGCAGTTACGCGAGGGATCAGCCCCAGCATTTT
CDR3: CASSYARDQPQHF

length: 17
V: TRBV20-1
D: TRBD1
size: many
J: TRBJ2-6
DNA: TGCAGTGCTAGTTTACAGGGGCTCACCTCTGGGGCCAACGTCCTGACTTTC
CDR3: CSASLQGLTSGANVLTF

length: 14
V: TRBV28
D: TRBD1
size: many
J: TRBJ2-7
DNA: TGTGCCAGCAGTTTACGACAGGGGGATTACGAGCAGTACTTC
CDR3: CASSLRQGDYEQYF

length: 18
V: TRBV7-2
D: TRBD2
size: many
J: TRBJ2-3
DNA: TGTGCCAGCAGCCCTTTGGGGGAAGCGGGAGTTCGCACAGATACGCAGTATTTT
CDR3: CASSPLGEAGVRTDTQYF

length: 15
V: TRBV7-7
D: .
size: .
J: TRBJ2-5
DNA: TGTGCCAGCAGCTTAGCGGCAGCGGCCCAAGAGACCCAGTACTTC
CDR3: CASSLAAAAQETQYF

length: 13
V: TRBV15
D: .
size: many
J: TRBJ2-1
DNA: TGTGCCACCCACCGTGGGCCGGTGGATGAGCAGTTCTTC
CDR3: CATHRGPVDEQFF

length: 13
V: TRBV7-9
D: TRBD2
size: .
J: TRBJ2-1
DNA: TGTGCCAGCAGTGGCGGGGGTTGGAATGAGCAGTTCTTC
CDR3: CASSGGGWNEQFF